These T cell receptor beta chains were read from a single sample in a study of CD8 T cells in ankylosing spondylitis. TCRdb re-derived calls from the 5' RACE reads in MiXCR, one entry per CDR3 protein. The table includes approximately 290,000 distinct CDR3 sequences, less than 25% detected once. The sequenced sample was blood, either unsorted or a sorted T cell fraction (not recorded which). Receptors were obtained from a female donor with ankylosing spondylitis or in good health (not recorded which). The CDR3 runs from the conserved cysteine through the conserved F or W. A D gene is named only where the DNA matches it firmly. Part of the rows lack a size; the others show once, few, many or a class for expanded clones.

j_call: TRBJ2-7; d_call: NA; cdr3_length: 13; clone_size: NA; v_call: TRBV7-9; cdr3_nt: TGTGCCAGCAGCCCCCCGGACAATTACGAGCAGTACTTC; cdr3_aa: CASSPPDNYEQYF
j_call: TRBJ1-5; d_call: NA; cdr3_length: 13; clone_size: NA; v_call: TRBV19; cdr3_nt: TGTGCCAGTAGTAGCCGGACTAATCAGCCCCAGCATTTT; cdr3_aa: CASSSRTNQPQHF
j_call: TRBJ2-7; d_call: TRBD2; cdr3_length: 14; clone_size: few; v_call: TRBV10-2; cdr3_nt: TGCGCCAGCAGTGAAGGGAGGGTAGCCTACGAGCAGTACTTC; cdr3_aa: CASSEGRVAYEQYF
j_call: TRBJ1-2; d_call: TRBD1; cdr3_length: 11; clone_size: few; v_call: TRBV29-1; cdr3_nt: TGCAGCGTGGACAGGTCCTATGGCTACACCTTC; cdr3_aa: CSVDRSYGYTF
j_call: TRBJ1-1; d_call: TRBD1; cdr3_length: 11; clone_size: many; v_call: TRBV7-9; cdr3_nt: TGTGCCGGGACAGCAAACACTGAAGCTTTCTTT; cdr3_aa: CAGTANTEAFF
j_call: TRBJ2-2; d_call: TRBD2; cdr3_length: 15; clone_size: few; v_call: TRBV5-4; cdr3_nt: TGTGCCAGCAGCATGGGACTAGCGAGCACCGGGGAGCTGTTTTTT; cdr3_aa: CASSMGLASTGELFF
j_call: TRBJ2-7; d_call: NA; cdr3_length: 16; clone_size: many; v_call: TRBV10-3; cdr3_nt: TGTGCCATCAGTGAAATGGTAACGGGGACCATCGACGAGCAGTACTTC; cdr3_aa: CAISEMVTGTIDEQYF
j_call: TRBJ2-5; d_call: TRBD2; cdr3_length: 17; clone_size: NA; v_call: TRBV7-9; cdr3_nt: TGTGCCAGCAGCTTAGCCCTAGCGGGAGGGCATCGGGAGACCCAGTACTTC; cdr3_aa: CASSLALAGGHRETQYF
j_call: TRBJ1-2; d_call: TRBD1; cdr3_length: 13; clone_size: few; v_call: TRBV20-1; cdr3_nt: TGCAGTGCCACCAGACAGGGTGTGGGTGGCTACACCTTC; cdr3_aa: CSATRQGVGGYTF
j_call: TRBJ2-3; d_call: NA; cdr3_length: 13; clone_size: many; v_call: TRBV12-3/TRBV12-4; cdr3_nt: TGTGCCAGCAGGGGGGCTGGCACAGATACGCAGTATTTT; cdr3_aa: CASRGAGTDTQYF
j_call: TRBJ1-2; d_call: NA; cdr3_length: 14; clone_size: NA; v_call: TRBV20-1; cdr3_nt: TGCAGTGCTAGACCCTTAGGTCGACCAGTGGGCTACACCTTC; cdr3_aa: CSARPLGRPVGYTF
j_call: TRBJ2-5; d_call: TRBD2; cdr3_length: 11; clone_size: NA; v_call: TRBV20-1; cdr3_nt: TGCAGCGGGAGGGCCGCAGAGACCCAGTACTTC; cdr3_aa: CSGRAAETQYF
j_call: TRBJ2-2; d_call: NA; cdr3_length: 13; clone_size: few; v_call: TRBV10-2; cdr3_nt: TGCGCCAGCAGTGTAGGAGGGACCGGGGAGCTGTTTTTT; cdr3_aa: CASSVGGTGELFF
j_call: TRBJ2-3; d_call: NA; cdr3_length: 15; clone_size: few; v_call: TRBV7-2; cdr3_nt: TGTGCCAGCAGCTTAGCGAGGACAGACACAGATACGCAGTATTTT; cdr3_aa: CASSLARTDTDTQYF
j_call: TRBJ1-5; d_call: TRBD1; cdr3_length: 14; clone_size: NA; v_call: TRBV20-1; cdr3_nt: TGCAGTGCTGCGAGGGACAGGCGAAATCAGCCCCAGCATTTT; cdr3_aa: CSAARDRRNQPQHF
j_call: TRBJ1-5; d_call: NA; cdr3_length: 15; clone_size: many; v_call: TRBV12-3/TRBV12-4; cdr3_nt: TGTGCCAGCAGCCCCACACTGACGCCAGATCAGCCCCAGCATTTT; cdr3_aa: CASSPTLTPDQPQHF
j_call: TRBJ2-7; d_call: TRBD1; cdr3_length: 13; clone_size: few; v_call: TRBV5-1; cdr3_nt: TGCGCCAGCAGCCCCGGGACAGCCGATGAGCAGTACTTC; cdr3_aa: CASSPGTADEQYF
j_call: TRBJ2-7; d_call: NA; cdr3_length: 16; clone_size: many; v_call: TRBV29-1; cdr3_nt: TGCAGCGTTGAAGATCGGGTGGGGAGGAGCTCCTACGAGCAGTACTTC; cdr3_aa: CSVEDRVGRSSYEQYF
j_call: TRBJ2-1; d_call: TRBD2; cdr3_length: 16; clone_size: NA; v_call: TRBV5-1; cdr3_nt: TGCGCCAGCAGCTTGCTAGCGGTGACCTCCTACAATGAGCAGTTCTTC; cdr3_aa: CASSLLAVTSYNEQFF
j_call: TRBJ1-1; d_call: NA; cdr3_length: 14; clone_size: few; v_call: TRBV11-2; cdr3_nt: TGTGCCAGCAGCTTAACCGAGGTGCATACTGAAGCTTTCTTT; cdr3_aa: CASSLTEVHTEAFF
j_call: TRBJ2-5; d_call: TRBD2; cdr3_length: 15; clone_size: NA; v_call: TRBV6-5; cdr3_nt: TGTGCCAGCAGTTACTCGGGACTAGCGGGAGAGACCCAGTACTTC; cdr3_aa: CASSYSGLAGETQYF
j_call: TRBJ2-2; d_call: TRBD1; cdr3_length: 15; clone_size: NA; v_call: TRBV6-5; cdr3_nt: TGTGCCAGCAGTTACCTGACAGGGGTCGGCGGGGAGCTGTTTTTT; cdr3_aa: CASSYLTGVGGELFF
j_call: TRBJ2-5; d_call: NA; cdr3_length: 16; clone_size: few; v_call: TRBV25-1; cdr3_nt: TGTGCCAGCAGTGAATACCCGGGGTCCTACCAAGAGACCCAGTACTTC; cdr3_aa: CASSEYPGSYQETQYF
j_call: TRBJ1-4; d_call: NA; cdr3_length: 13; clone_size: NA; v_call: TRBV6-6; cdr3_nt: TGTGCCAGCAGTTACTCGTGGGCGGAAAAACTGTTTTTT; cdr3_aa: CASSYSWAEKLFF
j_call: TRBJ2-7; d_call: NA; cdr3_length: 15; clone_size: NA; v_call: TRBV12-3/TRBV12-4; cdr3_nt: TGTGCCAGCAGTCCTAACAGGGTTAGCTCCTACGAGCAGTACTTC; cdr3_aa: CASSPNRVSSYEQYF
j_call: TRBJ1-5; d_call: NA; cdr3_length: 12; clone_size: NA; v_call: TRBV10-3; cdr3_nt: TGTGCCATCAGTGAGTCGGGTGAGCCCCAGCATTTT; cdr3_aa: CAISESGEPQHF
j_call: TRBJ2-2; d_call: TRBD2; cdr3_length: 15; clone_size: few; v_call: TRBV12-3/TRBV12-4; cdr3_nt: TGTGCCAGCACCCTGAGTAGCGGGAAGGCCGGGGAGCTGTTTTTT; cdr3_aa: CASTLSSGKAGELFF